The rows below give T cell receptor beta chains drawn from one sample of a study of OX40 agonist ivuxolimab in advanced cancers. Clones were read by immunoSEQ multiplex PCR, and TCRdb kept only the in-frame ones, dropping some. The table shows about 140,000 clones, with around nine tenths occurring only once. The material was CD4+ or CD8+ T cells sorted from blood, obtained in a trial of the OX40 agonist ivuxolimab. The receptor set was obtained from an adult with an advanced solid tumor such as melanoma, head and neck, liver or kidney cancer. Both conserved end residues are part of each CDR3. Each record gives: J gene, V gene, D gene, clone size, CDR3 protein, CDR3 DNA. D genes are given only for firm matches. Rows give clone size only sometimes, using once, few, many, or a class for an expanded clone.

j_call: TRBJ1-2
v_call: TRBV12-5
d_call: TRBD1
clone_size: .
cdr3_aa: CASGLTDRDYIF
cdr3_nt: TGTGCTAGTGGTTTAACTGACAGGGACTACATCTTC

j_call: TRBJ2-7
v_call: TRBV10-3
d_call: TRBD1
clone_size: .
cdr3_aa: CATWGTGTPYEQYF
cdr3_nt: TGTGCCACCTGGGGGACAGGAACACCCTACGAGCAGTACTTC

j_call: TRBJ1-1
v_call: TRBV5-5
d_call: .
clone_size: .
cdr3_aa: CASNNRGNTEAFF
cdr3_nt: TGTGCCAGCAACAATAGAGGTAACACTGAAGCTTTCTTT

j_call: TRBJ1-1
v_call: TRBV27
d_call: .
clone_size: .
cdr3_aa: CASSPGTLRWNTEAFF
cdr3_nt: TGTGCCAGCAGCCCCGGGACTCTACGGTGGAACACTGAAGCTTTCTTT

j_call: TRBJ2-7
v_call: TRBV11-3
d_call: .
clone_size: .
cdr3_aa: CASSFVPGDEQYF
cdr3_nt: TGTGCCAGCAGCTTTGTCCCCGGGGACGAGCAGTACTTC

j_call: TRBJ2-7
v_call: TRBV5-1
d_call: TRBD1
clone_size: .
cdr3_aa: CASSSGDWGQDSPRGYF
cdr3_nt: TGCGCCAGCAGCTCGGGGGATTGGGGACAGGACTCCCCTCGGGGGTACTTC

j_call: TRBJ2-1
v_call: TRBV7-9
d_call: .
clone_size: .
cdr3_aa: CASSRPGYNEQFF
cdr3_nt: TGTGCCAGCAGCCGTCCTGGGTACAATGAGCAGTTCTTC

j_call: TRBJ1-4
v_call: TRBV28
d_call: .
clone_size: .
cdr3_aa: CASSLWRGYNEKLFF
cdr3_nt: TGTGCCAGCAGTTTATGGAGGGGGTATAATGAAAAACTGTTTTTT

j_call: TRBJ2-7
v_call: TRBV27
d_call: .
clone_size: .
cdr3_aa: CASSHLGGGSGDEQYF
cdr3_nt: TGTGCCAGCAGCCACCTAGGAGGGGGCAGCGGCGACGAGCAGTACTTC

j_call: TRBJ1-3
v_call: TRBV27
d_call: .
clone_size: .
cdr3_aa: CASSRGGSGNTIYF
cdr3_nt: TGTGCCAGCAGTCGGGGTGGCTCTGGAAACACCATATATTTT

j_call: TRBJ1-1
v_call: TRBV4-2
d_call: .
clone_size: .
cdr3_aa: CASSPNPPRVNTEAFF
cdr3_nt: TGTGCCAGCAGCCCCAACCCGCCCCGGGTGAACACTGAAGCTTTCTTT

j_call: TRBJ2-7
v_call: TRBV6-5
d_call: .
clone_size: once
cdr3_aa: CASKGQGAYEQYF
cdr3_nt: TGTGCCAGCAAGGGACAAGGAGCCTACGAGCAGTACTTC

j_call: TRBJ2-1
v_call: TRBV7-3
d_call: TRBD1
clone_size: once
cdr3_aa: CASSPGTGGNEQFF
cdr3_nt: TGTGCCAGCAGCCCGGGGACAGGGGGCAATGAGCAGTTCTTC

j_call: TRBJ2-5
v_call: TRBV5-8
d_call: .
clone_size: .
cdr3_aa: CASSLGVALETQYF
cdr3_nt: TGTGCCAGCAGCTTGGGGGTGGCCTTGGAGACCCAGTACTTC

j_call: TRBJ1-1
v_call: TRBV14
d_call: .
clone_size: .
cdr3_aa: CASSQFMTANTEAFF
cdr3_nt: TGTGCCAGCAGCCAATTTATGACGGCGAACACTGAAGCTTTCTTT

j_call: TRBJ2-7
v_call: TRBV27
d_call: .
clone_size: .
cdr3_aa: CASSSSSYEQYF
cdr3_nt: TGTGCCAGCAGTTCCAGCTCCTACGAGCAGTACTTC

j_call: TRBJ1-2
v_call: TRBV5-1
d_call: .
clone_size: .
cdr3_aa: CASSLVPGEYGYTF
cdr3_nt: TGCGCCAGCAGCTTGGTGCCGGGGGAGTACGGCTACACCTTC

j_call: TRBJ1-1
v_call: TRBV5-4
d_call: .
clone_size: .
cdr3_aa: CASSFGMNTEAFF
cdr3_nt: TGTGCCAGCAGCTTTGGGATGAACACTGAAGCTTTCTTT

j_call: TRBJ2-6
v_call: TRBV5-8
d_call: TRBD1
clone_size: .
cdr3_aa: CASSLGTGTAGANVLTF
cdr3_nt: TGTGCCAGCAGCCTGGGGACAGGAACGGCAGGGGCCAACGTCCTGACTTTC

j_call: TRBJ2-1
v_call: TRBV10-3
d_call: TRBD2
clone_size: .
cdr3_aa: CAIGTSGNTQFF
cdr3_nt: TGTGCCATCGGGACTAGCGGGAATACACAGTTCTTC

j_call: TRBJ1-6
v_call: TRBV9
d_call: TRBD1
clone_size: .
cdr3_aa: CASSLKDRGFGYRSPLHF
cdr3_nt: TGTGCCAGCAGCCTCAAAGACAGGGGGTTCGGTTACAGGTCACCCCTCCACTTT

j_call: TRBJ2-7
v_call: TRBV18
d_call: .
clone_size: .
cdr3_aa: CASSPGADVNYEQYF
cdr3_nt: TGTGCCAGCTCACCGGGGGCGGACGTAAACTACGAGCAGTACTTC

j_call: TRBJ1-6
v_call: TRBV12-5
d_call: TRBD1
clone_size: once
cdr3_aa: CASGLGQGSSPLHF
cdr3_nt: TGTGCTAGTGGTTTGGGACAGGGGAGTTCACCCCTCCACTTT

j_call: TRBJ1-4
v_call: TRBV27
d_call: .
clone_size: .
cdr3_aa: CASSKIGGGPSTNEKLFF
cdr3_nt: TGTGCCAGCAGTAAAATAGGTGGGGGACCCTCAACTAATGAAAAACTGTTTTTT

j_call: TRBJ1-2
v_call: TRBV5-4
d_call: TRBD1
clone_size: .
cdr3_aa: CASSRDRANYGYTF
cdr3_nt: TGTGCCAGCAGCCGGGACAGGGCTAACTATGGCTACACCTTC

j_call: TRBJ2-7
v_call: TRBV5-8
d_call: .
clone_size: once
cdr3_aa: CASSLVHYEQYF
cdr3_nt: TGTGCCAGCAGCTTGGTTCACTACGAGCAGTACTTC

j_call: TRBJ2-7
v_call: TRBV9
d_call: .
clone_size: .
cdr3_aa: CASSDRDAYYEQYF
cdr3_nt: TGTGCCAGCAGCGACCGGGACGCGTACTACGAGCAGTACTTC

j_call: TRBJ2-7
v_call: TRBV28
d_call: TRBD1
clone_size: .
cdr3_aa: CASRQIGRQGASREQYF
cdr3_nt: TGTGCCAGCAGACAAATCGGAAGACAGGGGGCCTCCCGGGAGCAGTACTTC

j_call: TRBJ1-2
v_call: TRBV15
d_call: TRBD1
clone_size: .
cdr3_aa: CATSIGQGKGVGDGYTF
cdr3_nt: TGTGCCACCAGCATCGGACAGGGAAAGGGAGTGGGGGATGGCTACACCTTC

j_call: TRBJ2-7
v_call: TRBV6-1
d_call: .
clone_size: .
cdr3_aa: CASKSQREQYF
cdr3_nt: TGTGCCAGCAAATCTCAACGAGAGCAGTACTTC

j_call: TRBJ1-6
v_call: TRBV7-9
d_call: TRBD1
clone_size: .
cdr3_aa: CASRRTGDNSPLHF
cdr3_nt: TGTGCCAGCCGTCGAACAGGGGACAATTCACCCCTCCACTTT

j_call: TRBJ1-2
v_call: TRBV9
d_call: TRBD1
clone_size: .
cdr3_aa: CASSPGTGHTYTF
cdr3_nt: TGTGCCAGCAGCCCTGGGACAGGCCACACCTACACCTTC

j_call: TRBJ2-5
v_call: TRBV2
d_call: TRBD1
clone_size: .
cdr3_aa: CASSLDRVDLGETQYF
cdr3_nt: TGTGCCAGCAGTTTAGACAGGGTAGATCTGGGAGAGACCCAGTACTTC

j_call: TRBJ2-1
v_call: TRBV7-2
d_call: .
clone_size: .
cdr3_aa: CASSLVGNEQFF
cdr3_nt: TGTGCCAGCAGCTTAGTGGGGAATGAGCAGTTCTTC

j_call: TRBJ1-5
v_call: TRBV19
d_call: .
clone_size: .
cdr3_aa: CASSVAVRQPQHF
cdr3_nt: TGTGCCAGTAGTGTCGCAGTACGCCAGCCCCAGCATTTT

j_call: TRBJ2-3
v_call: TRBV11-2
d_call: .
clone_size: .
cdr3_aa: CASSTSLLTGADTQYF
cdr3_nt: TGTGCCAGCAGCACCTCCCTTTTGACGGGGGCAGATACGCAGTATTTT

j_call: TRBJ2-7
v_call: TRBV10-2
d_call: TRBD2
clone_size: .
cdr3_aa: CASSREGQGWVHEQYF
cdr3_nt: TGCGCCAGCAGCCGGGAGGGGCAGGGGTGGGTCCACGAGCAGTACTTC

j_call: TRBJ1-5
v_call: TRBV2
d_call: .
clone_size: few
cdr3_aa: CASSRTGPQPQHF
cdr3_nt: TGTGCCAGCAGCCGCACAGGGCCCCAGCCCCAGCATTTT

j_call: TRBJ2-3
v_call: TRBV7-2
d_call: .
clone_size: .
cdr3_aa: CASSLGLGGTDTQYF
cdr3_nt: TGTGCCAGCAGCTTAGGTTTGGGGGGCACAGATACGCAGTATTTT

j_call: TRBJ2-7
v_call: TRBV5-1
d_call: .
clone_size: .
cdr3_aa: CASRSGTESYEQYF
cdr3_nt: TGCGCCAGTAGATCCGGGACGGAGTCCTACGAGCAGTACTTC